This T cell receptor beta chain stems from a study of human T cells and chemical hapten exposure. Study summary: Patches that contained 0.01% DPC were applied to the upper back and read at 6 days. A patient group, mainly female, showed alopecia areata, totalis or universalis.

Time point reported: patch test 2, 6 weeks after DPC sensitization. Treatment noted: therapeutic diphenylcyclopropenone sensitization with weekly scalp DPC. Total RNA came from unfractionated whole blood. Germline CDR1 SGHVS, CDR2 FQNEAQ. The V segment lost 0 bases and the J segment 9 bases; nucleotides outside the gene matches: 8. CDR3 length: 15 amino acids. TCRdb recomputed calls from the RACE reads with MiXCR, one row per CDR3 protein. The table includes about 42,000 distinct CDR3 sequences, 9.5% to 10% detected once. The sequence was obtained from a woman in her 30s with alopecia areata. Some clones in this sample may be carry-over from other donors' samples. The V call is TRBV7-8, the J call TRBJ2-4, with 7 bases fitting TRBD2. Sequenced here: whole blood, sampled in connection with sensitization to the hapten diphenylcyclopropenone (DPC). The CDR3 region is CASSLASGGEGIQYF. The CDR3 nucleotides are TGTGCCAGCAGCTTAGCTTCGGGGGGTGAAGGCATTCAGTACTTC.